Listed here is a single T cell receptor beta chain. This specimen belongs to a study of T cells after yellow fever vaccination. TCRdb re-called the 5' RACE reads with MiXCR, one entry per CDR3 protein. The profile shows approximately 600,000 distinct CDR3 sequences, about 12% of them singletons. The origin of this receptor is a man aged 25 to 45 who received the YFV17D yellow fever vaccine. Source: PBMCs, taken on the day of the yellow fever booster vaccination.

In DNA form, the CDR3 reads TGTGCCAGTAGTGGAGGACATGGCGAGCAGTACTTC. This codes for CASSGGHGEQYF. The V and J genes are TRBV19 and TRBJ2-7; D may be TRBD1 or TRBD2 (5 bases each). Trimming removed 5 bases from V and 6 bases from J, with 11 bases in between. Germline values: CDR1 LNHDA, CDR2 SQIVND (reference sequence). The CDR3 sequence is 12 residues long.